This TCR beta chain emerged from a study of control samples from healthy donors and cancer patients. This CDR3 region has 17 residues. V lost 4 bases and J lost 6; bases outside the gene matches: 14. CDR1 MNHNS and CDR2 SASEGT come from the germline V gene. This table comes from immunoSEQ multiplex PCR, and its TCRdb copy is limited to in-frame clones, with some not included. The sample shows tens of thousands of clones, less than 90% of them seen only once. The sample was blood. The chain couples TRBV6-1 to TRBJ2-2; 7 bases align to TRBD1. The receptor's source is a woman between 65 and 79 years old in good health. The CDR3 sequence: CASSVTVKTGTPGELFF. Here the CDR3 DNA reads TGTGCCAGCAGTGTGACCGTAAAGACAGGGACCCCCGGGGAGCTGTTTTTT.